This T cell receptor (beta chain) originates from a study of T cells in Graves' hyperthyroidism and ophthalmopathy. Study information: The initial diagnosis was the point when peripheral blood was collected, ahead of any treatment. Overall study findings and caveats: Most clonotypes expanded in thyroid above 0.001 were likewise present in blood.

The CDR3 runs to 13 residues. Germline CDR1 and CDR2: PRHDT and FYEKMQ (reference sequence). To note about this clonotype: Its target is not known.

Regions amplified from RNA transcripts were the TCR beta CDR3 regions. Researchers ran a first-round RT-PCR on the TCR CDR3 using the HTBI primer set. Using its own MiXCR run on the multiplex PCR reads, TCRdb lists one record per CDR3 protein. The table shows some 620,000 distinct CDR3 sequences, with around 15% occurring only once. This TCR derives from a woman in her twenties or thirties with Graves' hyperthyroidism. J is TRBJ2-1 and V is TRBV13; no reliable D call. The J call may not be correct, given that the DNA end is closer to TRBJ2-7. Source material: blood. The CDR3 DNA sequence: TGTGCCAGCAGCGCTGGACGGAACAATGAGCAGTACTTC. Residues: CASSAGRNNEQYF.